This T cell receptor beta chain was recorded in a study of T cell responses to AZD1222 COVID-19 vaccine. Trimming pared 2 bases from V and 6 bases from J, leaving 14 bases between. Germline assignment: CDR1 LNHDA and CDR2 SQIVND (reference sequence). The CDR3 loop spans 15 amino acids. Second doses that came at about 4 or about 12 weeks were put together. Study conclusions and caveats: The donor group comprised mostly white British people and more females; the analysis possibly underestimated clonal diversity.

Method: immunoSEQ multiplex PCR; TCRdb's copy keeps in-frame clones and lacks some. The sample yields about 270,000 clones, 85% to 95% seen once. Points on this clone: Its antigen remains unknown.

This rearrangement joins TRBV19 to TRBJ1-5, with D perhaps matching TRBD1 (6 bases). This sample comprised peripheral blood, obtained 28 days after the second AZD1222 dose. The TCR originated in an adult who received the AZD1222 COVID-19 vaccine. Here the CDR3 DNA reads TGTGCCAGTAGTATAAACAGGGCCCGGCCTCAGCCCCAGCATTTT. Protein: CASSINRARPQPQHF.